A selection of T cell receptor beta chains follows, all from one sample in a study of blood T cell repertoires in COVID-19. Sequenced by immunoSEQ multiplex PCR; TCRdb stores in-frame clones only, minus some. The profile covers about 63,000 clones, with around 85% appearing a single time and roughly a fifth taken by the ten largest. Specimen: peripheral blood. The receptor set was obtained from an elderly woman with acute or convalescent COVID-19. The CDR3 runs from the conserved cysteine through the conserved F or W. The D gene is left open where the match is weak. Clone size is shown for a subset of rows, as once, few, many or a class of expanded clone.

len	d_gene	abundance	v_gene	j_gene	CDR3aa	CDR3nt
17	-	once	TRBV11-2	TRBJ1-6	CASSLAFGGPGVSPLHF	TGTGCCAGCAGCTTAGCTTTCGGAGGTCCAGGTGTCTCACCCCTCCACTTT
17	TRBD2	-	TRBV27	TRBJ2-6	CASKGLAGGSGANVLTF	TGTGCCAGCAAGGGACTAGCGGGGGGCTCTGGGGCCAACGTCCTGACTTTC
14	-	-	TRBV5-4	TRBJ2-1	CASSLVEGANEQFF	TGTGCCAGCAGCTTGGTGGAGGGGGCAAATGAGCAGTTCTTC
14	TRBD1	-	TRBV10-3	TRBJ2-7	CAISGDRESYEQYF	TGTGCCATCAGTGGCGACAGGGAGAGCTACGAGCAGTACTTC
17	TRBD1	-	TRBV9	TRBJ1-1	CASSGQGGRDGSTEAFF	TGTGCCAGCAGCGGACAGGGGGGTAGAGACGGTAGCACTGAAGCTTTCTTT
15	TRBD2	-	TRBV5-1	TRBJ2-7	CASSLAGGVPDEQYF	TGCGCCAGCAGCTTGGCCGGGGGGGTTCCAGACGAGCAGTACTTC
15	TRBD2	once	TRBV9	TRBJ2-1	CASSVGTSGYNEQFF	TGTGCCAGCAGCGTAGGGACTAGCGGTTACAATGAGCAGTTCTTC
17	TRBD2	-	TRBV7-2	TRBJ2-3	CASSYTTTSGGTDTQYF	TGTGCCAGCAGCTATACTACGACTAGCGGGGGTACAGATACGCAGTATTTT
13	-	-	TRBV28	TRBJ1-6	CASRGGVVLPLHF	TGTGCCAGCAGGGGTGGAGTAGTCTTACCCCTCCACTTT
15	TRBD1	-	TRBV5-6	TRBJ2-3	CASSTGTGVVDTQYF	TGTGCCAGCAGCACGGGGACAGGGGTTGTGGATACGCAGTATTTT
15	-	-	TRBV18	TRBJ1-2	CASSPNRDGNYGYTF	TGTGCCAGCTCACCAAACAGGGACGGAAACTATGGCTACACCTTC
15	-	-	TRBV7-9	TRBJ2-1	CASSLVPSRGDEQFF	TGTGCCAGCAGCTTAGTTCCTAGTCGAGGTGATGAGCAGTTCTTC
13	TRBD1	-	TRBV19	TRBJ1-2	CASSGGTGSFPAF	TGTGCCAGTAGTGGAGGGACAGGATCCTTCCCAGCCTTC
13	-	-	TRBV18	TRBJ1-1	CASSIGGFTEAFF	TGTGCCAGCTCCATAGGGGGTTTCACTGAAGCTTTCTTT
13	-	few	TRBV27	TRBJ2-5	CASRRRDQETQYF	TGTGCCAGCCGTCGACGGGACCAAGAGACCCAGTACTTC
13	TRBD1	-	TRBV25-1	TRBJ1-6	CASSRTGESPLHF	TGTGCCAGCAGCCGGACAGGAGAGTCACCCCTCCACTTT
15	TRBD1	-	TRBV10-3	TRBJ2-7	CAIRAGTGVGYEQYF	TGTGCCATCAGGGCCGGGACAGGGGTTGGCTACGAGCAGTACTTC
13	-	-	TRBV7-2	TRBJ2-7	CASSFSTAYEQYF	TGTGCCAGCAGCTTTTCCACAGCCTACGAGCAGTACTTC
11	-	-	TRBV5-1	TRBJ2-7	CASSGAYEQYF	TGCGCCAGCTCAGGGGCCTACGAGCAGTACTTC
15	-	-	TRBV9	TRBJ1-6	CASSVAGASNSPLHF	TGTGCCAGCAGCGTAGCAGGGGCTAGTAATTCACCCCTCCACTTT
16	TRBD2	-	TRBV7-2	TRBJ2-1	CASSQTSGDPWDEQFF	TGTGCCAGCAGCCAGACTAGCGGGGACCCGTGGGATGAGCAGTTCTTC
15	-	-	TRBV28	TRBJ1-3	CASNPIRVSGNTIYF	TGTGCCAGCAACCCCATCAGGGTTTCTGGAAACACCATATATTTT
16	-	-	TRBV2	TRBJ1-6	CASRGTGSSYNSPLHF	TGTGCCAGCAGGGGAACAGGGAGCTCCTATAATTCACCCCTCCACTTT
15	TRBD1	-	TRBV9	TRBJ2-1	CASSVVTGSYNEQFF	TGTGCCAGCAGCGTAGTGACAGGGTCATACAATGAGCAGTTCTTC
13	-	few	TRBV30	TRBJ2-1	CAWSVHPPNEQFF	TGTGCCTGGAGTGTACACCCCCCCAATGAGCAGTTCTTC
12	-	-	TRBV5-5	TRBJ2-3	CASSLAADTQYF	TGTGCCAGCAGCTTGGCGGCAGATACGCAGTATTTT
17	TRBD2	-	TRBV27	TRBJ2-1	CATSLQAGGHYLYEQFF	TGTGCCACCTCCTTGCAAGCGGGAGGGCATTATCTGTATGAGCAGTTCTTC
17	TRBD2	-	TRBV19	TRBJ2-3	CASTRTSGIPSTDTQYF	TGTGCCAGTACCCGGACTAGCGGCATTCCTAGCACAGATACGCAGTATTTT
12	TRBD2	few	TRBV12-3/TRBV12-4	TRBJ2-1	CASSRGGREQFF	TGTGCCAGCTCCCGGGGGGGGCGAGAGCAGTTCTTC
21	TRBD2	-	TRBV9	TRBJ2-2	CASNSYSRSGLAGVATGELFF	TGTGCCAGCAACTCATACTCCAGGTCGGGCCTAGCGGGAGTGGCCACCGGGGAGCTGTTTTTT
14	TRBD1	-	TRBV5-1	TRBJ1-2	CASSLGDRVDGYTF	TGCGCCAGCAGCTTGGGGGACAGGGTGGATGGCTACACCTTC
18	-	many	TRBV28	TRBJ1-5	CASSLRFLGRDSNQPQHF	TGTGCCAGCAGTTTAAGGTTCTTGGGCCGCGATAGCAATCAGCCCCAGCATTTT
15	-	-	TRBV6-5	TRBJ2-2	CASSYGRVNTGELFF	TGTGCCAGCAGTTACGGGCGGGTGAACACCGGGGAGCTGTTTTTT
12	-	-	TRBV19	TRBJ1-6	CASSENNSPLHF	TGTGCCAGTAGCGAGAATAATTCACCCCTCCACTTT
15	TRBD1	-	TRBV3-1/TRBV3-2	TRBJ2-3	CASSLGTGGTDTQYF	TGTGCCAGCAGTCTCGGGACAGGGGGCACAGATACGCAGTATTTT
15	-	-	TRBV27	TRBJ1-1	CASSRLTGMNTEAFF	TGTGCCAGCAGCCGACTGACCGGCATGAACACTGAAGCTTTCTTT
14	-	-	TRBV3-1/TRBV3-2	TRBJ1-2	CASSPKRIGSSYTF	TGTGCCAGCAGCCCTAAGCGGATCGGGAGTAGCTACACCTTC
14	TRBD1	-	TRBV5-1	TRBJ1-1	CASSLDAGGSEAFF	TGCGCCAGCAGCTTGGACGCAGGGGGCTCTGAAGCTTTCTTT
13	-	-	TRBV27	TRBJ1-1	CASSLETGSRAFF	TGTGCCAGCAGTTTAGAGACCGGGTCGAGAGCTTTCTTT
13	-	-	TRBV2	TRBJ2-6	CASSEGAANVLTF	TGTGCCAGCAGTGAGGGCGCGGCCAACGTCCTGACTTTC
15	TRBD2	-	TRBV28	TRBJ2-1	CASSLAGGPHNEQFF	TGTGCCAGCAGTTTAGCGGGAGGGCCTCACAATGAGCAGTTCTTC
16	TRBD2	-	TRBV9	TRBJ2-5	CASSVGLAGVGETQYF	TGTGCCAGCAGCGTAGGGCTAGCGGGAGTGGGGGAGACCCAGTACTTC
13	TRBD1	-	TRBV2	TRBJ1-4	CASRETGAEKLFF	TGTGCCAGCAGAGAAACAGGGGCGGAAAAACTGTTTTTT
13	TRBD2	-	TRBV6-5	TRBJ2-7	CASGRDYSYEQYF	TGTGCCAGCGGCCGGGACTACTCCTACGAGCAGTACTTC
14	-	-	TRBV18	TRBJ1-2	CASSRKQGEDGYTF	TGTGCCAGCTCACGCAAACAGGGAGAGGATGGCTACACCTTC
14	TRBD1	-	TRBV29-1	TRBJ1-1	CSGKNGQGNTEAFF	TGCAGCGGGAAAAATGGACAGGGGAACACTGAAGCTTTCTTT
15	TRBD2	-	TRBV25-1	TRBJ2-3	CASSKLAAGHDTQYF	TGTGCCAGCAGCAAACTAGCGGCCGGTCACGATACGCAGTATTTT
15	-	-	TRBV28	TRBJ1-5	CASSPRGGGNQPQHF	TGTGCCAGCAGTCCCCGTGGGGGCGGCAATCAGCCCCAGCATTTT
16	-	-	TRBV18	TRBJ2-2	CASSPPSAANTGELFF	TGTGCCAGCTCACCACCGTCTGCAGCGAACACCGGGGAGCTGTTTTTT
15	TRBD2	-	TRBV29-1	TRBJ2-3	CSVETGTSGVNTQYF	TGCAGCGTTGAAACCGGGACTAGCGGGGTAAATACGCAGTATTTT
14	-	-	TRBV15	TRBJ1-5	CATTRGYSNQPQHF	TGTGCCACCACGCGGGGGTATAGCAATCAGCCCCAGCATTTT
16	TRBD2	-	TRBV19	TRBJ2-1	CASSMSSGGPYNEQFF	TGTGCCAGTAGTATGTCTAGCGGGGGCCCTTACAATGAGCAGTTCTTC
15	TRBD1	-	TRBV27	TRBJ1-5	CASMRSGTGNQPQHF	TGTGCCAGCATGCGTTCAGGGACAGGGAATCAGCCCCAGCATTTT
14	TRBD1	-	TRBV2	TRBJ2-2	CASRGQLYTGELFF	TGTGCCAGCAGGGGACAGTTATACACCGGGGAGCTGTTTTTT